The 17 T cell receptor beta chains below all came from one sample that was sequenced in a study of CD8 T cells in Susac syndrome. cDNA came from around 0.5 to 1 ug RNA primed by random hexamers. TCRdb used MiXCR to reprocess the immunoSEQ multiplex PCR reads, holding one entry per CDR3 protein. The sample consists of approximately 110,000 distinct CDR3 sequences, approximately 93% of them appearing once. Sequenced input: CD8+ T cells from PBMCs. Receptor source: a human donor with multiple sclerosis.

CDR3 protein: CASSQRGAGGEAFF. The CDR3 region has the DNA TGCGCCAGCAGCCAACGAGGGGCTGGGGGTGAAGCTTTCTTT. This chain links TRBV4-1 with TRBJ1-1; perhaps TRBD1 as D (5 bases). The V end was cut by 2 bases, the J end by 7 bases, with 14 bases between. This CDR3 is 14 amino acids long. Germline values: CDR1 MGHRA, CDR2 YSYEKL.

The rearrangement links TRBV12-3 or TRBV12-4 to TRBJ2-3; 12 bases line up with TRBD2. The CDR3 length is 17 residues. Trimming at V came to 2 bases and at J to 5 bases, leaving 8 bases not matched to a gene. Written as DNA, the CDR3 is TGTGCCAGCAGTTTATTCCTAGCGGGGGGGCCGGGAGATACGCAGTATTTT. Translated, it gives CASSLFLAGGPGDTQYF.

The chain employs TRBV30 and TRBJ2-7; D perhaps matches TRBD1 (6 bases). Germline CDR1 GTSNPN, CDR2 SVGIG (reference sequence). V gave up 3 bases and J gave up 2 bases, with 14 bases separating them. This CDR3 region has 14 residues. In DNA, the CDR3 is TGTGCCTGGAGGAACAGGGTAATCCCCTACGAGCAGTACTTC. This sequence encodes CAWRNRVIPYEQYF.

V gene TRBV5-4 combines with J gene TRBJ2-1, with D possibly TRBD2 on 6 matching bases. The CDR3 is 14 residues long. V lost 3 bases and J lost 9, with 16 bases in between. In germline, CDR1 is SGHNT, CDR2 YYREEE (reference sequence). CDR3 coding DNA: TGTGCCAGCAGCTGGAGGGGCGCCGTGGGTGAGCAGTTCTTC. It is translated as CASSWRGAVGEQFF.

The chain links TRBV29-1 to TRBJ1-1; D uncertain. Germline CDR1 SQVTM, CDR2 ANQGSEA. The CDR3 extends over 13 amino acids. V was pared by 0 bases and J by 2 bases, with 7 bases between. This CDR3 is CSVEDRLNTEAFF. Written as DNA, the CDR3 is TGCAGCGTTGAAGACAGGCTAAACACTGAAGCTTTCTTT.

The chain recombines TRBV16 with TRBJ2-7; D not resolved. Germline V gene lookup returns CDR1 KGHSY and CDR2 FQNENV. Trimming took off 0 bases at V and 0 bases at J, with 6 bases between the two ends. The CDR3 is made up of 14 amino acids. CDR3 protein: CASSQSPGSYEQYF. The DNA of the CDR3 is TGTGCCAGCAGCCAATCACCGGGCTCCTACGAGCAGTACTTC.

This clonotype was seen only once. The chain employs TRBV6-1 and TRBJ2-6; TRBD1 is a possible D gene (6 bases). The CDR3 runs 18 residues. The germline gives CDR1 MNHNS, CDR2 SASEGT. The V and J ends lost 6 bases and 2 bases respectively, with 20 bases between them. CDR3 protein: CASSSISLQGTGANVLTF. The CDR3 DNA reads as TGTGCCAGCAGCTCAATATCGTTGCAGGGGACTGGGGCCAACGTCCTGACTTTC.

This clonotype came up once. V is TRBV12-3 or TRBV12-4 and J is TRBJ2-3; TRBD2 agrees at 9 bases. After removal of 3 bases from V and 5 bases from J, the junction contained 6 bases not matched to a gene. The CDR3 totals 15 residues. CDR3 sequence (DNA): TGTGCCAGCAGTTTGGCGGGAGGGCCTGGAGATACGCAGTATTTT. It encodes CASSLAGGPGDTQYF.

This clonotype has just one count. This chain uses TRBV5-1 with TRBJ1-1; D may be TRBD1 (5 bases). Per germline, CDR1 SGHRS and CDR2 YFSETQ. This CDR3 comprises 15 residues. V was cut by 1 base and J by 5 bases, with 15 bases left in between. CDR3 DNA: TGCGCCAGCAGCTTGTACGCAGGGTCGGTAACTGAAGCTTTCTTT. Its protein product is CASSLYAGSVTEAFF.

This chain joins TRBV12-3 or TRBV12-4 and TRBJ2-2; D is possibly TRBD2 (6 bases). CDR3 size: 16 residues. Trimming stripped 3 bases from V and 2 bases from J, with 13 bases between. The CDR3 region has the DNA TGTGCCAGCAGTTTCTGGCTAGCGAGAAACACCGGGGAGCTGTTTTTT. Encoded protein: CASSFWLARNTGELFF.

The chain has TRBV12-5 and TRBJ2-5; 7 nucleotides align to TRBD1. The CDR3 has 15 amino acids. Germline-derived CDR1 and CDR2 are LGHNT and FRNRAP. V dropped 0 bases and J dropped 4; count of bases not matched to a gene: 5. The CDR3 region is CASGLVEGAGETQYF. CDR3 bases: TGTGCTAGTGGTTTGGTAGAGGGGGCGGGAGAGACCCAGTACTTC.

The CDR3 sequence is CASGGAGYNSPLHF. CDR3 coding DNA: TGTGCCAGCGGCGGGGCAGGATATAATTCACCCCTCCACTTT. The chain recombines TRBV2 with TRBJ1-6, with a weak D call TRBD1 (5 bases). V was shortened by 8 bases and J by 4 bases, with 12 bases between the two germline ends. The CDR3 runs to 14 residues. Germline lookup yields CDR1 SNHLY and CDR2 FYNNEI.

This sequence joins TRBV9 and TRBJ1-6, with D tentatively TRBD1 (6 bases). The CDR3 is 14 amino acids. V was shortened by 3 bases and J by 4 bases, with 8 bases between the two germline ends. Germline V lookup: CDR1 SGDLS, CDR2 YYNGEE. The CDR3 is CASSADRYNSPLHF. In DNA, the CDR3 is TGTGCCAGCAGCGCGGACAGATATAATTCACCCCTCCACTTT.

DNA for the CDR3: TGTGCCAGCAGCTTGGGGGCCCGACAGGACCTGTTTTTT. Translated: CASSLGARQDLFF. The chain recombines TRBV5-6 with TRBJ1-4; perhaps TRBD1 as D (6 bases). Germline loops: CDR1 SGHDT, CDR2 YYEEEE. The CDR3 sequence is 13 residues long. V was pared by 0 bases and J by 14 bases, with 14 bases between.

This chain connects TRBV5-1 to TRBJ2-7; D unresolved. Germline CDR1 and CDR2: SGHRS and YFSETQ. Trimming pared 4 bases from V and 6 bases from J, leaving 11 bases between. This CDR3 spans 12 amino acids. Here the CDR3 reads CASSITPLEQYF. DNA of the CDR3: TGCGCCAGCAGCATAACCCCCCTCGAGCAGTACTTC.

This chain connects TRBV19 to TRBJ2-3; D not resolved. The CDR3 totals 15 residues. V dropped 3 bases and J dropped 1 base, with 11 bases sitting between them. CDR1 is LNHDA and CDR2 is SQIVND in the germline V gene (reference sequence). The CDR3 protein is CASSMGIGGTDTQYF. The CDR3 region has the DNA TGTGCCAGTAGTATGGGAATTGGTGGCACAGATACGCAGTATTTT.

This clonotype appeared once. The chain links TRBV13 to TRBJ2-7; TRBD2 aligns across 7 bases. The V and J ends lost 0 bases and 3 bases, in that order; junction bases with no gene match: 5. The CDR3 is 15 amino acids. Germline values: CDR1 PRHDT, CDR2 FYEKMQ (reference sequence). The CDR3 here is CASSLGPSGIYEQYV. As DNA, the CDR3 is TGTGCCAGCAGCTTAGGGCCTAGCGGAATCTACGAGCAGTACGTC.